This T cell receptor beta chain was sequenced in a study of early T cells in non-severe SARS-CoV-2 infection. Study information: Whole-blood bulk RNA, unsorted, was sequenced, and chains were unpaired.

Each single cDNA molecule received a unique molecular identifier. TCRdb recomputed calls from the 5' RACE reads with MiXCR, one row per CDR3 protein. The profile shows around 83,000 distinct CDR3 sequences, 10% to 15% of them singletons. Findings and caveats of the study: Anti-spike CD8 specificities were favored by VDJdb matching, whose results missed private and CD4 specificities.

This clonotype was seen ten or more times. The antigen remains unidentified. This CDR3 comprises 14 residues. Trimming left V 4 bases short and J 16 bases short, with 20 bases between. Germline V gene data show CDR1 as MNHEY and CDR2 as SMNVEV (reference sequence). The source was whole blood, collected at baseline. The sequence came from an adult who was a healthcare worker with PCR-confirmed SARS-CoV-2 infection or an uninfected control (not recorded which). The rearrangement uses TRBV27 and TRBJ1-6, with D perhaps TRBD1 (5 bases). CDR3 in amino acids: CASSWSALGRGLHF. DNA of the CDR3: TGTGCCAGCAGTTGGTCCGCGCTCGGTCGGGGGCTCCACTTT.